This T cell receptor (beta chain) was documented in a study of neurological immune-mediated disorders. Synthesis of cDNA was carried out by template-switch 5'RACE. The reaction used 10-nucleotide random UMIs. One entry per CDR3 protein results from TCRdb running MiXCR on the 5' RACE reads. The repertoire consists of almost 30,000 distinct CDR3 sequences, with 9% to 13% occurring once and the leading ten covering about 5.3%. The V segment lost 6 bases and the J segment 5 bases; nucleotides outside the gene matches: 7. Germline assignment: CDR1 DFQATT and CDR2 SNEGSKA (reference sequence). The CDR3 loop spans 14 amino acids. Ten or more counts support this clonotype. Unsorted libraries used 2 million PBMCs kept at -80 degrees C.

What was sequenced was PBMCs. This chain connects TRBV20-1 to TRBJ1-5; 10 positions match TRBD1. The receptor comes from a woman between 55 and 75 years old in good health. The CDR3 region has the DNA TGCAGTGCCAAATCCGGGACAGGGGATCAGCCCCAGCATTTT. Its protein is CSAKSGTGDQPQHF.